A selection of T cell receptor beta chains follows, all from one sample in a study of cytomegalovirus exposure and HLA in healthy donors. Profiling relied on immunoSEQ multiplex PCR, and the TCRdb table lists in-frame clones only, not all of them. The sample includes some 190,000 clones, around three quarters of them seen just once. Material: PBMCs. Every receptor here comes from a woman aged 25 to 45 in good health and CMV-seronegative. Each CDR3 is given with its conserved first and last residue. D genes are given only for firm matches. Expanded clones get a size class; other rows say once, few or many, or leave the size out.

-	-	17	TRBV6-4	TRBJ2-2	TGTGCCAGCAGTGACTCGATTCTGGGCGGCACTAGGGGGGAGCTGTTTTTT	CASSDSILGGTRGELFF
-	-	18	TRBV5-1	TRBJ2-7	TGCGCCAGCAGGCCGGCGGAAGGGGCCCCTAGGAATAGCTACGAGCAGTACTTC	CASRPAEGAPRNSYEQYF
-	-	11	TRBV30	TRBJ1-4	TGTGCCTGGAGTCCAGGTGAAAAACTGTTTTTT	CAWSPGEKLFF
-	TRBD1	16	TRBV7-9	TRBJ2-7	TGTGCCAGCAGCTTAGGTTATCGGGACAGGGACTACGAGCAGTACTTC	CASSLGYRDRDYEQYF
few	TRBD1	15	TRBV5-1	TRBJ2-5	TGCGCCAGCAGCTTCACAGGGGTTAAGCAGGAGACCCAGTACTTC	CASSFTGVKQETQYF
-	TRBD1	15	TRBV7-8	TRBJ2-7	TGTGCCAGCACCATCCGGGACAGGGATCTGTCCGAGCAGTACTTC	CASTIRDRDLSEQYF
few	-	16	TRBV5-4	TRBJ1-4	TGTGCCAGCAGCACACGTGTAGGGGCACTGGGTGAAAAACTGTTTTTT	CASSTRVGALGEKLFF
few	-	11	TRBV9	TRBJ2-5	TGTGCCAGCAGCCTAGATAGGACCCAGTACTTC	CASSLDRTQYF
-	-	11	TRBV6-6	TRBJ2-5	TGTGCCAGCAGCGTGCAAGAGACCCAGTACTTC	CASSVQETQYF
once	TRBD1	18	TRBV5-1	TRBJ2-7	TGCGCCAGCAGCTTGGAAACAGGGGGCGAGAGCTCCTCCTACGAGCAGTACTTC	CASSLETGGESSSYEQYF
-	-	16	TRBV5-1	TRBJ1-6	TGCGCCAGCAGCTTGTTGTCAGGGGCGGTCGATTCACCCCTCCACTTT	CASSLLSGAVDSPLHF
-	TRBD1	18	TRBV7-6	TRBJ1-5	TGTGCCAGCAGCTCCCTACCGACAGGGCCCTATAACAATCAGCCCCAGCATTTT	CASSSLPTGPYNNQPQHF
-	-	16	TRBV4-1	TRBJ2-3	TGCGCCAGCAGCCATCCCTCGGCGGCTAGCACAGATACGCAGTATTTT	CASSHPSAASTDTQYF
-	-	11	TRBV29-1	TRBJ1-2	TGCAGCGTTGGCCAGGGCAACGGCTACACCTTC	CSVGQGNGYTF
-	-	17	TRBV14	TRBJ1-6	TGTGCCAGCAGCCCCCCAAGGCGGTCCTCCTATAATTCACCCCTCCACTTT	CASSPPRRSSYNSPLHF
-	TRBD1	14	TRBV30	TRBJ1-4	TGTGCCTGGAAAAGACAGGGGGCAGGTGAAAAACTGTTTTTT	CAWKRQGAGEKLFF
-	-	12	TRBV7-2	TRBJ1-1	TGTGCCAGCAGCTTCGGGAGGACTGAAGCTTTCTTT	CASSFGRTEAFF
-	TRBD1	13	TRBV30	TRBJ1-2	TGTGCCTGGGAATTCAGGGGGGCCCGTGGCTACACCTTC	CAWEFRGARGYTF
-	-	12	TRBV5-6	TRBJ1-2	TGTGCCAGCAGCGCAGGGAATGACGGCTACACCTTC	CASSAGNDGYTF
-	TRBD2	15	TRBV18	TRBJ2-5	TGTGCCAGCTCATCCCCAGGAGCGGGGTACGAGACCCAGTACTTC	CASSSPGAGYETQYF
-	TRBD1	17	TRBV7-9	TRBJ1-2	TGTGCCAGCAGCTTAGGGACAGGGAGGGTTTCGGGCTATGGCTACACCTTC	CASSLGTGRVSGYGYTF
once	-	18	TRBV15	TRBJ2-7	TGTGCCACCAGCAGAGATAGAGTTCGGGCAGGGGCCTCCTACGAGCAGTACTTC	CATSRDRVRAGASYEQYF
few	-	14	TRBV6-1	TRBJ2-7	TGTGCCAGCAGGAATGTTGGGCTCGTCCACGAGCAGTACTTC	CASRNVGLVHEQYF
-	-	15	TRBV6-5	TRBJ1-5	TGTGCCAGCAGATACCGACAGAGTAGCAATCAGCCCCAGCATTTT	CASRYRQSSNQPQHF
-	TRBD1	13	TRBV6-5	TRBJ1-1	TGTGCCAACCAAGGACAGGGGGCGACTGAAGCTTTCTTT	CANQGQGATEAFF
-	TRBD1	15	TRBV29-1	TRBJ2-4	TGCAGCGTTGCCTACCGGACAGGGTGGGAAAACATTCAGTACTTC	CSVAYRTGWENIQYF
once	TRBD2	17	TRBV27	TRBJ2-3	TGTGCCAGCAGTTCCCGGACTAGCGGGGGGGTAGGAGATACGCAGTATTTT	CASSSRTSGGVGDTQYF
-	TRBD1	15	TRBV4-3	TRBJ1-5	TGCGCCAGCAGCTTGGGGACAGGACCCAATCAGCCCCAGCATTTT	CASSLGTGPNQPQHF
-	TRBD1	16	TRBV7-9	TRBJ1-5	TGTGCCAGCAGCAGGGGGACAGGGTTCTTCAATCAGCCCCAGCATTTT	CASSRGTGFFNQPQHF
-	-	15	TRBV9	TRBJ2-1	TGTGCCAGCAGCCCGACAGGGACTTCCTACAATGAGCAGTTCTTC	CASSPTGTSYNEQFF
-	-	14	TRBV10-1	TRBJ2-4	TGCGCCAGCAGTCCGGACTGGACCCAAAACATTCAGTACTTC	CASSPDWTQNIQYF
-	TRBD2	16	TRBV9	TRBJ2-3	TGTGCCAGCAGCGTAGGCTCTAGCGGCCACACAGATACGCAGTATTTT	CASSVGSSGHTDTQYF
once	-	16	TRBV5-6	TRBJ1-2	TGTGCCAGCAGCTCACGAGGGCTTGGGCGGAGCTATGGCTACACCTTC	CASSSRGLGRSYGYTF
-	-	16	TRBV7-2	TRBJ1-2	TGTGCCAGCAGCTTACTCGTGGGCCCAGGAAACTATGGCTACACCTTC	CASSLLVGPGNYGYTF
-	-	12	TRBV29-1	TRBJ1-2	TGCAGCGTTGGTCTAGCTAACTATGGCTACACCTTC	CSVGLANYGYTF
-	TRBD2	16	TRBV5-1	TRBJ2-5	TGCGCCAGCAGCTTGGTGGCTAGCGGGACCCAAGAGACCCAGTACTTC	CASSLVASGTQETQYF
-	TRBD1	13	TRBV25-1	TRBJ2-5	TGTGCCAGCAGTTACGGACAGGAAGAGACCCAGTACTTC	CASSYGQEETQYF
-	-	18	TRBV4-1	TRBJ2-7	TGCGCCAGCAGCCAAGAAGGGTCCGGGGTCTCCTACTCCTACGAGCAGTACTTC	CASSQEGSGVSYSYEQYF
-	TRBD1	16	TRBV25-1	TRBJ1-2	TGTGCCAGCAGTGAGGGACAGGGGGTTCAAAGCTATGGCTACACCTTC	CASSEGQGVQSYGYTF
-	-	12	TRBV19	TRBJ1-5	TGTGCCAGTACGAGCGGTTCGGGGGCCCAGCATTTT	CASTSGSGAQHF
few	-	15	TRBV5-1	TRBJ2-7	TGCGCCAGCAGCCCACTGGGAGGTTCGGCCTACGAGCAGTACTTC	CASSPLGGSAYEQYF
-	TRBD1	14	TRBV2	TRBJ1-4	TGTGCCCACCGACGGGACAGGGGATACGAAAAACTGTTTTTT	CAHRRDRGYEKLFF
-	-	15	TRBV9	TRBJ1-5	TGTGCCAGCAGCCCTCACGACAATAGCAATCAGCCCCAGCATTTT	CASSPHDNSNQPQHF
-	TRBD1	15	TRBV5-1	TRBJ2-7	TGCGCCAGCAGCTTGCGTGGGACAGGGGAAACCGAGCAGTACTTC	CASSLRGTGETEQYF
-	TRBD1	15	TRBV9	TRBJ2-5	TGTGCCAGCAGCGTAGCTCCAGGGGGTGGAGAGACCCAGTACTTC	CASSVAPGGGETQYF
-	-	16	TRBV7-2	TRBJ1-1	TGTGCCAGCAGCTTAGGCCCGACAAGTTTATACACTGAAGCTTTCTTT	CASSLGPTSLYTEAFF